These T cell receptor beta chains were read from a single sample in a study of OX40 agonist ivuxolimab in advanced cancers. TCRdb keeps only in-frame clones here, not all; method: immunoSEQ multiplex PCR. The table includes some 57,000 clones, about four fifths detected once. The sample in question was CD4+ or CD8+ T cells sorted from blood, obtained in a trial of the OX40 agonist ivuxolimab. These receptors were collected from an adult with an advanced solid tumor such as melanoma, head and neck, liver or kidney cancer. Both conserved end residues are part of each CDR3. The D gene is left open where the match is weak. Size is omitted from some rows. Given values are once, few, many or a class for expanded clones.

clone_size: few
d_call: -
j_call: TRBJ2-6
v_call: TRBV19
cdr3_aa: CASSISVSGANVLTF
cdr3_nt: TGTGCCAGTAGTATATCAGTCTCTGGGGCCAACGTCCTGACTTTC

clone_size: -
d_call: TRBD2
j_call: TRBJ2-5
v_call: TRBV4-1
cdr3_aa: CASSPSVGLAGGKTQYF
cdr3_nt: TGCGCCAGCAGCCCGAGCGTGGGACTAGCGGGAGGAAAGACCCAGTACTTC

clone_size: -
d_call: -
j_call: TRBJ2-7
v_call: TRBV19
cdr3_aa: CASSGQATLDEQYF
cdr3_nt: TGTGCCAGTTCCGGGCAGGCCACCCTCGACGAGCAGTACTTC

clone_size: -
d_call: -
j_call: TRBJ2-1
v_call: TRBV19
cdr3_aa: CASTRYVSSYNEQFF
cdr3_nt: TGTGCCAGTACCCGTTATGTCAGCTCCTACAATGAGCAGTTCTTC

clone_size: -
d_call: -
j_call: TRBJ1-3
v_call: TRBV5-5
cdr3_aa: CASRLGTSSGNTIYF
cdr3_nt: TGTGCCAGCAGGCTTGGGACAAGCTCTGGAAACACCATATATTTT

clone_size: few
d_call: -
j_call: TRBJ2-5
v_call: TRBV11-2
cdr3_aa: CASSFNRGGETQYF
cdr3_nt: TGTGCCAGCAGCTTTAACAGGGGGGGAGAGACCCAGTACTTC

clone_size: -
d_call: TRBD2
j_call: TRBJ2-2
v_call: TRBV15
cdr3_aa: CATSRAGTTDTGELFF
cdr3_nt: TGTGCCACCAGCAGAGCCGGGACTACCGACACCGGGGAGCTGTTTTTT

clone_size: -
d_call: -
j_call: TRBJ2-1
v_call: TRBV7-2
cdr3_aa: CASSLERYNEQFF
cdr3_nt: TGTGCCAGCAGCTTAGAACGCTACAATGAGCAGTTCTTC

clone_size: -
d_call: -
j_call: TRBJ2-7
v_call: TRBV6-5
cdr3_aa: CASSEETEQYF
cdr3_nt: TGTGCCAGCAGTGAAGAAACCGAGCAGTACTTC

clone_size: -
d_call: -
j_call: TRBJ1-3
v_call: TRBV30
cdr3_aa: CAWRNSGNTIYF
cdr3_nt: TGTGCCTGGAGAAACTCTGGAAACACCATATATTTT

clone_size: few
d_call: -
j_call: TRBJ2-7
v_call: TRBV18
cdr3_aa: CASSYSANTYEQYF
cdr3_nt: TGTGCCAGCTCATACTCCGCTAACACCTACGAGCAGTACTTC

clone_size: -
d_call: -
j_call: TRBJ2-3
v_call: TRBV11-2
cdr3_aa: CASSTIGDTQYF
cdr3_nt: TGTGCCAGCAGCACAATTGGCGATACGCAGTATTTT

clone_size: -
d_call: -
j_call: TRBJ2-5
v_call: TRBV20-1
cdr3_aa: CSARERETQYF
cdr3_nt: TGCAGTGCTAGAGAGAGGGAGACCCAGTACTTC

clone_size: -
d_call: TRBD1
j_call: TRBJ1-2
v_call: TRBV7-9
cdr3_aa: CASSYRDRGIYGYTF
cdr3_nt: TGTGCCAGCAGCTATAGGGACAGGGGGATCTATGGCTACACCTTC

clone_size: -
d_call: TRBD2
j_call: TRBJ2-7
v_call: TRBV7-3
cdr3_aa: CASSPLRLAGGIYEQYF
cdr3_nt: TGTGCCAGCAGCCCCCTTCGGCTAGCGGGAGGGATCTACGAGCAGTACTTC

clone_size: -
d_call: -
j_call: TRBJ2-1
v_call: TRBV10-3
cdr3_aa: CAISESGRGEQFF
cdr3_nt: TGTGCCATCAGTGAGTCAGGCAGGGGTGAGCAGTTCTTC

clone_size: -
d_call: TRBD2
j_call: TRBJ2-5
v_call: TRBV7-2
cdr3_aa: CASSTGTSGRAETQYF
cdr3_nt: TGTGCCAGCAGCACCGGGACTAGCGGGAGAGCTGAGACCCAGTACTTC

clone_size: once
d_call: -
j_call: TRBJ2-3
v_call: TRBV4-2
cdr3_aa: CASSQDGADTQYF
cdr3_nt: TGTGCCAGCAGCCAAGATGGGGCAGATACGCAGTATTTT

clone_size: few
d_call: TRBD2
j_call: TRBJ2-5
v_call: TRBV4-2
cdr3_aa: CASSQGISGSAEETQYF
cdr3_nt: TGTGCCAGCAGCCAAGGGATTAGCGGGAGTGCTGAGGAGACCCAGTACTTC

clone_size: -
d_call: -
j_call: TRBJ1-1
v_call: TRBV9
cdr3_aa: CASSVDWNTEAFF
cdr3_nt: TGTGCCAGCAGCGTTGACTGGAACACTGAAGCTTTCTTT

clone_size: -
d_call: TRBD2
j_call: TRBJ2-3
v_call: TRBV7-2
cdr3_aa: CASSPRASGSSDTQYF
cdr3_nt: TGTGCCAGCAGCCCCCGGGCTAGCGGGAGTTCAGATACGCAGTATTTT

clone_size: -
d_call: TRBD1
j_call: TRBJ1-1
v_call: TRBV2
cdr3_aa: CASRKDRGLLNTEAFF
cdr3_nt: TGTGCCAGCAGAAAAGACAGGGGGCTGTTGAACACTGAAGCTTTCTTT

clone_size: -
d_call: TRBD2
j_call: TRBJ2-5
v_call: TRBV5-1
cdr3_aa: CASRKRGLAPGGRETQYF
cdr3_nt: TGCGCCAGCAGAAAGCGGGGACTAGCGCCAGGAGGGAGAGAGACCCAGTACTTC

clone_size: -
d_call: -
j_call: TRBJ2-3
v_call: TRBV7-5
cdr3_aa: CARSLMMGQGVDTQYF
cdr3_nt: TGTGCCAGAAGCTTAATGATGGGACAGGGAGTAGATACGCAGTATTTT

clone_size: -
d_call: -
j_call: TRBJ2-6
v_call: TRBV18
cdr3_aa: CASSPLADPAANVLTF
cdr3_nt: TGTGCCAGCTCACCACTCGCAGATCCCGCGGCCAACGTCCTGACTTTC

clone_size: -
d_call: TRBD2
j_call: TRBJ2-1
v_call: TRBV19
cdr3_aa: CASSIVRGDSSGNVLFF
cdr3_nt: TGTGCCAGTAGTATAGTGCGAGGCGACTCTAGCGGGAACGTCCTGTTCTTC

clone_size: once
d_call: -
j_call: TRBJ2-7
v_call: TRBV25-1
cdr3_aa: CASSEGMRDRYEQYF
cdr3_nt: TGTGCCAGCAGTGAAGGGATGCGGGACCGTTACGAGCAGTACTTC

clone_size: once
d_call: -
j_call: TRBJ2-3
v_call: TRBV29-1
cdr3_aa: CSATRGEIADTQYF
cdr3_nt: TGCAGCGCCACAAGGGGGGAAATTGCTGATACGCAGTATTTT

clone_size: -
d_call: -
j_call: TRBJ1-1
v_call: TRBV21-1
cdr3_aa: CASRVRVATQSTEAFF
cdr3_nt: TGTGCCAGCAGGGTCCGGGTAGCTACACAATCGACTGAAGCTTTCTTT

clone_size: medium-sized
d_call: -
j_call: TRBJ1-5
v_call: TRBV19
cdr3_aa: CASSPPRAGSNQPQHF
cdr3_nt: TGTGCCAGTAGTCCTCCCCGTGCTGGGTCGAATCAGCCCCAGCATTTT

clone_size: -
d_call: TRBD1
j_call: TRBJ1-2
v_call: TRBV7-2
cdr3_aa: CASSSLGQGDYGYTF
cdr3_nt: TGTGCCAGCAGTTCCCTGGGACAGGGTGACTATGGCTACACCTTC

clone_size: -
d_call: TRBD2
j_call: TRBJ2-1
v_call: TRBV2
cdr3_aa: CASTLAGALSRYNEQFF
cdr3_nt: TGTGCCAGCACTCTAGCGGGAGCCCTCTCCCGTTACAATGAGCAGTTCTTC

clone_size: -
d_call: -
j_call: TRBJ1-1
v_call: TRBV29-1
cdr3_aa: CSVGGTGFSNTEAFF
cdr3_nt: TGCAGCGTTGGCGGAACAGGGTTCTCGAACACTGAAGCTTTCTTT

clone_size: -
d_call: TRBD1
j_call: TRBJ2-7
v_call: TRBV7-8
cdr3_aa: CASSLDRGSNEQYF
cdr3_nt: TGTGCCAGCAGCTTGGACAGGGGAAGCAACGAGCAGTACTTC

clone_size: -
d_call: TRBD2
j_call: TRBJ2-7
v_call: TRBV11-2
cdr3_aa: CASSQRDYEQYF
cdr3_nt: TGTGCCAGCAGCCAGCGGGATTACGAGCAGTACTTC

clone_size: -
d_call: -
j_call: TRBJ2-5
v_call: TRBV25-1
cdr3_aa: CASSENRELETQYF
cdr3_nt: TGTGCCAGCAGTGAGAATCGGGAGTTAGAGACCCAGTACTTC

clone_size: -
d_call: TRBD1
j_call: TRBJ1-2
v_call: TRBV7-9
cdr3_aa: CASSFTGTGEGYTF
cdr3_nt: TGTGCCAGCAGCTTCACCGGGACAGGGGAAGGCTACACCTTC

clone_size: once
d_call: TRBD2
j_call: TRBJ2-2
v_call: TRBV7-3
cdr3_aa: CASSPTLTSVDTGELFF
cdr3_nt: TGTGCCAGCAGCCCCACGCTGACTAGCGTAGACACCGGGGAGCTGTTTTTT

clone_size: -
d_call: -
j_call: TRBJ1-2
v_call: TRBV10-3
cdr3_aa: CAIRETFINYGYTF
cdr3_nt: TGTGCCATCAGGGAGACATTTATAAACTATGGCTACACCTTC

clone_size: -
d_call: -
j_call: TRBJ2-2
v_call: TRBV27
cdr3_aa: CASSGNSGTGELFF
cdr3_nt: TGTGCCAGCAGTGGGAATAGCGGAACCGGGGAGCTGTTTTTT

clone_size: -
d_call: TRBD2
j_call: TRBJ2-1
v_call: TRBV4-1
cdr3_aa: CASSQVHTGREGFYNEQFF
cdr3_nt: TGCGCCAGCAGCCAAGTCCATACCGGGCGGGAGGGCTTCTACAATGAGCAGTTCTTC

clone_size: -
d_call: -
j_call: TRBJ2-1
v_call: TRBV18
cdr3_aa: CASSPGIRALDPNEQFF
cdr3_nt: TGTGCCAGCTCACCAGGGATCAGAGCACTAGATCCCAATGAGCAGTTCTTC

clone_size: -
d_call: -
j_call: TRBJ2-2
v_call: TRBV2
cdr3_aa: CASNLATGELFF
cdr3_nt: TGTGCCAGCAATCTAGCTACCGGGGAGCTGTTTTTT

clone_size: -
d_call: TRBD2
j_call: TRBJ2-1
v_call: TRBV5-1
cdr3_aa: CASSLALAGGTEQFF
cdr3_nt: TGCGCCAGCAGCTTGGCACTAGCGGGAGGGACTGAGCAGTTCTTC

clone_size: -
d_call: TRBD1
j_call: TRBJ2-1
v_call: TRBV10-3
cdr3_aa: CAISEGDRGANEQFF
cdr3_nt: TGTGCCATCAGTGAGGGGGACAGGGGGGCCAATGAGCAGTTCTTC

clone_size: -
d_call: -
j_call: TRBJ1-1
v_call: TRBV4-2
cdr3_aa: CASSQGRVDRTEAFF
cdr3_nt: TGTGCCAGCAGCCAAGGCAGGGTTGATCGGACTGAAGCTTTCTTT

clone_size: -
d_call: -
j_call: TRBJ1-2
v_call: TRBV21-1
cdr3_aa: CASSKKGQANYGYTF
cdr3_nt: TGTGCCAGCAGCAAAAAAGGACAGGCTAACTATGGCTACACCTTC

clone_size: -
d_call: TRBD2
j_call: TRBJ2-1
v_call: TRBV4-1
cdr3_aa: CASSPRRLAGEDEQFF
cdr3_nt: TGCGCCAGCAGTCCCCGGAGACTAGCGGGAGAAGATGAGCAGTTCTTC